This entry lists 3 T cell receptor beta chains sequenced from one sample in a study of identical twins (dated by TCRdb to the mid-2010s). Libraries were made using 5' RACE. Sequenced using an Illumina HiSeq 2000. TCRdb reran the public reads through fastp at Q25 and MiXCR, keeping productive beta chains. Every distinct CDR3 protein forms one entry, paired with its most common genes and DNA. This sample is represented by around 1.7 million distinct CDR3 sequences; about 32% of them were singletons. 0.27% of the sample rests with the top ten. The sequenced material came from cord blood. The receptors come from a newborn girl in good health.

The chain is built from TRBV7-2 and TRBJ2-1; D is uncertain. V lost 0 bases, J lost 9 bases, and 9 bases lay in between. Germline V gene data show CDR1 as SGHTA and CDR2 as FQGNSA. CDR3 size: 13 residues. The chain's CDR3 is CASSLAGLVEQFF. As DNA, the CDR3 is TGTGCCAGCAGCTTAGCAGGGCTGGTTGAGCAGTTCTTC.

This chain connects TRBV12-3 or TRBV12-4 to TRBJ1-1; D uncertain. CDR3 size: 13 residues. V was clipped by 6 bases and J by 0 bases, with 8 bases between them. CDR3 DNA sequence: TGTGCCAGCAGATTCACAGTGAACACTGAAGCTTTCTTT. This encodes CASRFTVNTEAFF.

This rearrangement joins TRBV6-1 to TRBJ1-5, with D unresolved. This CDR3 contains 14 residues. Germline loops: CDR1 MNHNS, CDR2 SASEGT. With 3 bases removed from V and 8 bases from J, the gap between germline ends came to 14 bases. CDR3 sequence: CASSELGGNKPQHF. CDR3 DNA sequence: TGTGCCAGCAGTGAGCTAGGAGGGAACAAGCCCCAGCATTTT.